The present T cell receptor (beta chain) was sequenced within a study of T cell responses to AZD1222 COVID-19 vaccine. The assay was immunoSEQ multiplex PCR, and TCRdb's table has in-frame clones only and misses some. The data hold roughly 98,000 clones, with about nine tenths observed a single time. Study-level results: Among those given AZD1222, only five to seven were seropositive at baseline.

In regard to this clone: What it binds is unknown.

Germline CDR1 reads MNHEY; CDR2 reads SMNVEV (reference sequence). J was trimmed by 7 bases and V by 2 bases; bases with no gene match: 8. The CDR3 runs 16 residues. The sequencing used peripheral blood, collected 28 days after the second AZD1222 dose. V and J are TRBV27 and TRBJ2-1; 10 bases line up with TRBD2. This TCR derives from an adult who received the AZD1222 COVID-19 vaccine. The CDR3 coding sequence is TGTGCCAGCAGTTTAGGGGCCAGCGGGAGGGGGAATGAGCAGTTCTTC. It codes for CASSLGASGRGNEQFF.